The clone carrying this T cell receptor (beta chain) occurred a few times. Genomic DNA provided the template from which TCR beta VDJ and CDR3 profiles were obtained. TCRdb recomputed calls from the reads with MiXCR, one row per CDR3 protein. The data contain some 160,000 distinct CDR3 sequences, around 50% of them singletons. Germline CDR1 reads SGHNT; CDR2 reads YYREEE (reference sequence). This CDR3 contains 14 residues. The V end was cut by 4 bases, the J end by 5 bases, with 15 bases between. Flow cytometry had shown expanded CD8+CD57+ cells in the patients chosen for sequencing. This specimen belongs to a study of CD8+CD57+ T cells in acquired aplastic anemia.

The sequenced material came from sorted CD4+, CD8+, or CD8+CD57+ T cells (not recorded which) from PBMCs. V gene TRBV5-4 combines with J gene TRBJ1-2; D perhaps matches TRBD1 (5 bases). This sequence was found in a human donor with aplastic anemia. CDR3 amino acids: CASSNDAGEYGYTF. In DNA, the CDR3 is TGTGCCAGCAGCAATGATGCGGGGGAGTATGGCTACACCTTC.